This T cell receptor beta chain appears in the sequencing data of a study of control samples from healthy donors and cancer patients (TCRdb year 2020). In the case of this clone: Its antigen is currently not known. Within one base of it there is no much larger clone, and no base qualities were kept.

Libraries were built with the immunoSEQ multiplex PCR assay. As stored in TCRdb, this immuneACCESS dataset retains in-frame rearrangements with V and J assigned. A fraction of the clones does not appear; measured against another copy, unresolved V genes explain less than half of the discrepancy, and the remainder lacks a known reason. This sample lists 100,000 to 150,000 clones; around 93% were detected once. The ten largest account for less than 2.5% of the sample. This receptor was identified in a woman aged 50 to 60 in good health. The sequencing input was blood.

The nucleotides read TGTGCCAGCAGTGAAGACCGAGGAAACACCATATATTTT. Its translation reads: CASSEDRGNTIYF. The chain employs TRBV6-1 and TRBJ1-3; the D gene cannot be resolved reliably. Cut back by 1 base and 4 bases, the V and J ends lie 5 bases apart. Reading the germline V gene gives CDR1 MNHNS and CDR2 SASEGT. The CDR3 spans 13 residues, from the cysteine through the phenylalanine. The sequence is cut down to CDR3 DNA, 39 bases in frame from base 1.